Reported below is one T cell receptor (beta chain). This clone is a singleton in its sample. No cognate antigen has been identified for it. The sample holds no much larger clone one base away, and base qualities are not on file. This sample is part of a study of T cell responses to AZD1222 COVID-19 vaccine (TCRdb year 2021). Looking at the study overall: AZD1222 recipients given second doses at about 4 weeks or at about 12 weeks were pooled, since spike-specific TCR depth and breadth were not found to differ between the two schedules. A total of 230 to 250 trial participants underwent TCR sequencing, of whom about 210 had received two doses of AZD1222 and around 25 had received two doses of the MenACWY control vaccine. Trial participants were enrolled by age into subgroups of 18-55, 56-69 and 70-plus years, and around 150, 28 and 57 TCR-sequenced participants, respectively, were included in these subgroups. General conclusions and limits of the study: In the small 56-69-year group, the increase in depth fell short of significance, most likely because of low power. After two AZD1222 doses, both the breadth and the depth of spike-specific TCRs were significantly higher than at day 0 and than in MenACWY recipients. Nearly half of unique spike-specific TCRs reportedly recognized epitopes outside regions mutated in the B.1.351 and B.1.1.7 variants. No day 14 peak-response samples were available, so repertoires were characterized only after the peak T cell response. Vaccine-associated CD4 TCRs spanned the whole spike protein, with dominant responses in regions 160-218 and 743-854. Conclusions about previously exposed vaccinees are limited because only five to seven AZD1222 recipients were SARS-CoV-2 seropositive at baseline. Most participants were white British and females outnumbered males, and the authors suggested that clonal diversity may have been underestimated.

The CDR3 regions of human TCRbeta chains were analyzed by immunosequencing. Processing in the source paper ran as follows. Repertoire TCRs were matched against a reference library of SARS-CoV-2-specific TCRs generated with the MIRA antigen-specificity platform. Breadth meant the fraction of unique TCRs that were SARS-CoV-2-associated, whereas depth meant the fraction of total T cells that were SARS-CoV-2-associated. Using the MIRA data, each spike-specific TCR was mapped to the spike region that the TCR reacts to and placed in a CD4 or CD8 class. Log10-transformed breadth and depth values were compared by one-way ANOVA with Sidak's multiple comparisons tests. In TCRdb, the immuneACCESS table is reduced to in-frame sequences with V and J assigned. These tables do not hold every clone; where another copy was compared, an unresolved V gene accounts for under half, and the others remain unexplained. That table gives V, J and clone size, and the DNA gave D and trimming. A total of around 120,000 clones appear in this sample, approximately 86% of them only once. The ten largest clones add up to over 5% of the sample.

Sample time point, as interpreted from the label and publication: baseline before first vaccination. The vaccinee samples were drawn from two UK trials, COV001 and COV002, one of which was a single-blind randomized controlled phase 2/3 trial testing AZD1222 (ChAdOx1 nCoV-19) in healthy adults. Trial participant PBMC samples were collected at day 0 and day 28 after the second dose for TCRbeta chain sequencing. V drops 3 bases and J drops 5 bases, leaving 7 bases in between. From its cysteine to its phenylalanine, the CDR3 spans 12 amino acids. Here the CDR3 DNA is all that survives: 36 bases in frame from base 1.

Sequenced material: peripheral blood, taken on day 0 of AZD1222 vaccination. Recombination linked TRBV12-3 or TRBV12-4 to TRBJ2-5; the D gene is possibly TRBD2, with 6 bases matching. The TCR sequence derives from an adult in good health. The DNA is as follows: TGTGCCAGCAGTTTGGGGAGGGAGACCCAGTACTTC. The resulting protein is CASSLGRETQYF.